This T cell receptor beta chain was documented in a study of blood T cell repertoires in COVID-19. At the level of the study: The analysed material was cDNA or gDNA that came from T cells, B-cell-depleted T cells, or PBMCs.

How the authors handled the data: Reference gene primers were amplified, and this amplification served to estimate nucleated cell counts. Sequenced by immunoSEQ multiplex PCR; TCRdb stores in-frame clones only, minus some. The DNA was the basis for D and trimming; V, J and clone size are from that table. The sample contains about 55,000 clones, about 91% of which appear only once. The CDR3 runs to 16 residues. Germline CDR1 MGHRA, CDR2 YSYEKL. Trimming at V came to 1 base and at J to 7 bases, leaving 5 bases not matched to a gene. The sequencing sample was made of peripheral blood. The origin of this receptor is a middle-aged man with COVID-19, enrolled during active disease. The rearrangement joins TRBV4-1 to TRBJ2-1; 12 bases match TRBD2. The CDR3 nucleotides are TGCGCCAGCAGCCAAGGGGGACTAGCGGGCGGTAATGAGCAGTTCTTC. Encoded protein: CASSQGGLAGGNEQFF.